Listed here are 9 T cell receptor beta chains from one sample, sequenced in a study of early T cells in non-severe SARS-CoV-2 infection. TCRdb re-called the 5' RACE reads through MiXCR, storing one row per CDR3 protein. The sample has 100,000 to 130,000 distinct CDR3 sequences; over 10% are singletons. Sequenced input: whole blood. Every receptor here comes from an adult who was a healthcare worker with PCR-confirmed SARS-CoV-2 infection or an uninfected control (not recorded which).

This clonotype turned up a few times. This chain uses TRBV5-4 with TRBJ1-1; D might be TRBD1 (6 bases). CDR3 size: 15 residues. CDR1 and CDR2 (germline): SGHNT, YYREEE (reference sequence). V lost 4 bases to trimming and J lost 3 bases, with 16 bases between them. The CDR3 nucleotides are TGTGCCAGCAGCACGACCATCAGGGGTCACACTGAAGCTTTCTTT. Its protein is CASSTTIRGHTEAFF.

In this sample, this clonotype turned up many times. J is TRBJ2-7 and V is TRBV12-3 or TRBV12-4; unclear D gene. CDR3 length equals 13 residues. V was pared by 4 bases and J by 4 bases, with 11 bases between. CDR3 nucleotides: TGTGCCAGCAGTTCGGGTCTTATATACGAGCAGTACTTC. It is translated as CASSSGLIYEQYF.

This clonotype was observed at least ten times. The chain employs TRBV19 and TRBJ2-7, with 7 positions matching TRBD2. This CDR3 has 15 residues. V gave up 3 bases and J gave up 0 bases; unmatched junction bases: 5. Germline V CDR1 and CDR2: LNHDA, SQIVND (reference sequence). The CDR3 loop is CASSIGRELSYEQYF. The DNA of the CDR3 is TGTGCCAGTAGTATCGGGCGGGAGCTCTCCTACGAGCAGTACTTC.

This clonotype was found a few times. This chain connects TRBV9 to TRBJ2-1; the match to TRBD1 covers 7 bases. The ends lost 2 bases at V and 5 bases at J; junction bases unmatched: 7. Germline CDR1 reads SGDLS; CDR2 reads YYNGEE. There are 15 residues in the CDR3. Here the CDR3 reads CASSVAGTADNEQFF. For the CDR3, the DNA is TGTGCCAGCAGCGTTGCCGGGACAGCCGACAATGAGCAGTTCTTC.

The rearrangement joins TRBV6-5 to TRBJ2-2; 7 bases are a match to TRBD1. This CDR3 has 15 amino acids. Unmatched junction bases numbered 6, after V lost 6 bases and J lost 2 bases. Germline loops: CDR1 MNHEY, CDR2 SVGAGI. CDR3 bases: TGTGCCAGCAGGTCGACAGGGTTTAACACCGGGGAGCTGTTTTTT. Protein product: CASRSTGFNTGELFF.

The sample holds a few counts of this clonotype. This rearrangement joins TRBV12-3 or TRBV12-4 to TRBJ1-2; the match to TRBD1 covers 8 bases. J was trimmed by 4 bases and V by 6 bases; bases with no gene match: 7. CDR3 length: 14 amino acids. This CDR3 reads CASSYTGGSYGYTF. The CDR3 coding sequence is TGTGCCAGCAGCTACACAGGGGGAAGCTATGGCTACACCTTC.

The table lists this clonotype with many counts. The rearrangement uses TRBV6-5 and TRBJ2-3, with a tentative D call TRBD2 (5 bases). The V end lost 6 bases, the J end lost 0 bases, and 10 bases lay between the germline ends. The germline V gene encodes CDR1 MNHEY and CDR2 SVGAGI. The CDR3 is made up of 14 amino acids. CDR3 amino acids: CASSTSASTDTQYF. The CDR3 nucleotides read TGTGCCAGCAGCACTAGTGCTAGCACAGATACGCAGTATTTT.

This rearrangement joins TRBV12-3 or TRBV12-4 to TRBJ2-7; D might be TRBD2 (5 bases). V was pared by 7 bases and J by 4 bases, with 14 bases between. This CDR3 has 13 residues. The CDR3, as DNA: TGTGCCAGCACCCCGAGGAGGAATTACGAGCAGTACTTC. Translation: CASTPRRNYEQYF.

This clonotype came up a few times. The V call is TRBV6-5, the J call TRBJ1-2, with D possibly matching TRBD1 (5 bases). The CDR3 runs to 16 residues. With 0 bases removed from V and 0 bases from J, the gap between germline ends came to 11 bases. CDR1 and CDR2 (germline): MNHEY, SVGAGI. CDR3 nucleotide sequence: TGTGCCAGCAGTTACTCTCAGGGAGGGGCTAACTATGGCTACACCTTC. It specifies CASSYSQGGANYGYTF.